These 19 T cell receptor beta chains were all obtained from the same sample, sequenced in a study of cytomegalovirus exposure and HLA in healthy donors. Some clones are missing from TCRdb's copy, which holds only in-frame ones; the method was immunoSEQ multiplex PCR. The repertoire includes some 170,000 clones, roughly 86% of them detected once, and 4% to 4.5% sits in the top ten. Sequences were obtained from PBMCs. The receptors originated from a man between 18 and 29 years old in good health and CMV-seropositive.

This chain uses TRBV28 with TRBJ2-1; tentative D call: TRBD1 (6 bases). Germline values: CDR1 MDHEN, CDR2 SYDVKM. CDR3 size: 21 residues. Deletions cut 6 bases from V and 2 bases from J, with 32 bases between. The CDR3 sequence is CASRMIQGHTNIRDAYNEQFF. CDR3 DNA sequence: TGTGCCAGCAGGATGATCCAGGGACACACAAACATTAGGGATGCCTACAATGAGCAGTTCTTC. The full variable domain, in which reference TRBV28 and TRBJ2-1 provide the parts outside the CDR3, is DVKVTQSSRYLVKRTGEKVFLECVQDMDHENMFWYRQDPGLGLRLIYFSYDVKMKEKGDIPEGYSVSREKKERFSLILESASTNQTSMYLCASRMIQGHTNIRDAYNEQFFGPGTRLTVL.

The V gene is TRBV6-5, the J gene TRBJ1-1; 8 positions match TRBD1. Germline V gives CDR1 MNHEY, CDR2 SVGAGI. The CDR3 sequence is 16 residues long. Germline trimming cut 2 bases from V and 7 bases from J; bases unmatched to any gene: 12. As DNA, the CDR3 is TGTGCCAGCAGTTACCTCCCCGGACAGGGAAGTGATGAAGCTTTCTTT. Its protein product is CASSYLPGQGSDEAFF.

This chain uses TRBV19 with TRBJ2-1; 9 bases are a match to TRBD2. The CDR3 has 14 residues. With 6 bases clipped from V and 5 bases from J, the junction kept 5 bases outside the gene matches. Per the germline V gene, CDR1 is LNHDA and CDR2 is SQIVND (reference sequence). CDR3 nucleotides: TGTGCCAGTAGGAATGCGGGAGGGAACAATGAGCAGTTCTTC. This translates into CASRNAGGNNEQFF.

This chain connects TRBV18 to TRBJ2-5, with TRBD1 matching 8 bases. The CDR3 has 15 residues. CDR1 and CDR2 from the germline V gene are KGHSH and LQKENI. Unmatched junction bases numbered 10, after V lost 5 bases and J lost 5 bases. CDR3: CASSRGTGYGETQYF. The CDR3 bases are TGTGCCAGCTCAAGAGGGACAGGTTACGGGGAGACCCAGTACTTC.

The chain couples TRBV28 to TRBJ2-5; D perhaps matches TRBD1 (5 bases). Germline V gives CDR1 MDHEN, CDR2 SYDVKM. V was trimmed by 2 bases and J by 1 base, leaving 8 bases between them. The CDR3 is 14 amino acids. CDR3 in amino acids: CASSLRQLQETQYF. The CDR3 nucleotides read TGTGCCAGCAGTTTAAGACAGCTCCAAGAGACCCAGTACTTC. Full variable domain (remainder filled in from reference TRBV28 and TRBJ2-5): DVKVTQSSRYLVKRTGEKVFLECVQDMDHENMFWYRQDPGLGLRLIYFSYDVKMKEKGDIPEGYSVSREKKERFSLILESASTNQTSMYLCASSLRQLQETQYFGPGTRLLVL.

The rearrangement joins TRBV28 to TRBJ2-2, with 10 positions matching TRBD2. The CDR3 covers 19 residues. Germline assignment: CDR1 MDHEN and CDR2 SYDVKM. The V segment lost 1 base and the J segment 6 bases; nucleotides outside the gene matches: 14. Here the CDR3 DNA reads TGTGCCAGCAGTTTATTCCGTGGACTAGCGGAGGGTAGGGCCGGGGAGCTGTTTTTT. It encodes CASSLFRGLAEGRAGELFF.

The chain carries TRBV2 and TRBJ1-1; 9 nucleotides align to TRBD1. The V and J ends lost 8 bases and 7 bases, in that order; junction bases with no gene match: 8. Germline CDR1 is SNHLY and CDR2 is FYNNEI. The CDR3 is made up of 13 amino acids. The CDR3 DNA reads as TGTGCCAGCGGGAAGGACAGGGGATATGAAGCTTTCTTT. Translated: CASGKDRGYEAFF.

Here the CDR3 reads CASSTQGTETQYF. CDR3 nucleotide sequence: TGTGCCAGCTCAACCCAGGGAACGGAGACCCAGTACTTC. V is TRBV18 and J is TRBJ2-5, with D possibly matching TRBD1 (5 bases). Per germline, CDR1 KGHSH and CDR2 LQKENI. V lost 5 bases, J lost 5 bases, and 12 bases lay in between. This CDR3 has 13 residues.

V is TRBV19 and J is TRBJ1-4, with D possibly being TRBD1 (6 bases). Germline loops: CDR1 LNHDA, CDR2 SQIVND (reference sequence). The CDR3 runs to 16 residues. Trimming pared 1 base from V and 1 base from J, leaving 10 bases between. CDR3 nucleotides: TGTGCCAGTAGTATAGGGGCGGACAGAACTAATGAAAAACTGTTTTTT. Encoded protein: CASSIGADRTNEKLFF.

This sequence joins TRBV6-1 and TRBJ1-4, with TRBD1 matching over 9 bases. Trimming took 6 bases from V and 7 from J; bases not matched to a gene: 3. Germline lookup yields CDR1 MNHNS and CDR2 SASEGT. CDR3 length equals 13 residues. CDR3 nucleotide sequence: TGTGCCAGCAGATACAGGGGGCGTGAAAAACTGTTTTTT. It yields the protein CASRYRGREKLFF.

V is TRBV11-3 and J is TRBJ2-7; D may be TRBD1 (6 bases). V was shortened by 4 bases and J by 0 bases, with 13 bases between the two germline ends. Germline V lookup: CDR1 SGHNT, CDR2 YENEEA. This CDR3 has 15 residues. CDR3 bases: TGTGCCAGCAGCTCGCCACAGGGCCGCTCCTACGAGCAGTACTTC. This sequence encodes CASSSPQGRSYEQYF.

The chain couples TRBV6-1 to TRBJ2-2; weak D call: TRBD1 (6 bases). The ends were cut back, 6 bases at V and 5 bases at J, with 16 bases in the middle. The CDR3 is 15 residues long. From germline, CDR1 is MNHNS and CDR2 SASEGT. Here the CDR3 reads CASSYNRVSTGELFF. For the CDR3, the DNA is TGTGCCAGCAGCTATAACAGGGTTTCGACCGGGGAGCTGTTTTTT.

This chain uses TRBV6-1 with TRBJ2-6; D possibly corresponds to TRBD1 (5 bases). CDR3 length equals 15 residues. Trimming shortened V by 5 bases and J by 3 bases, and 11 bases separated the two germline ends. The germline gives CDR1 MNHNS, CDR2 SASEGT. CDR3 DNA sequence: TGTGCCAGCAGTAATACAGGTGGTGGGGCCAACGTCCTGACTTTC. It specifies CASSNTGGGANVLTF.

Only one count was recorded for this clone. The chain uses TRBV2 and TRBJ1-5, with 8 nucleotides matching TRBD1. Germline CDR1 and CDR2: SNHLY and FYNNEI. CDR3 size: 16 residues. V trimming: 5 bases; J trimming: 6 bases; junction bases outside the gene matches: 12. The CDR3 sequence is CASSTKDRAGFQPQHF. The DNA of the CDR3 is TGTGCCAGCAGTACCAAGGACAGGGCAGGATTTCAGCCCCAGCATTTT.

The V and J genes are TRBV6-6 and TRBJ1-3; D gene uncertain. The V gene lost 7 bases and the J gene lost 4 bases, with 14 bases spanning the gap. Germline CDR1 reads MNHNY; CDR2 reads SVGAGI (reference sequence). The CDR3 has 14 amino acids. The CDR3 DNA is TGTGCCAGCATCCCTCCCGGGGTAGGAAACACCATATATTTT. It is translated as CASIPPGVGNTIYF.

Comment on this clone: Germline and junction disagree at one end, which may indicate a read error. The V call is TRBV7-3, the J call TRBJ2-1; TRBD2 agrees at 7 bases. Germline CDR1 and CDR2: SGHTA and FQGTGA. The CDR3 covers 15 residues. The DNA for the CDR3 is TGTGCCAGCAGATTAACTAGCGTTAAGAACAATGAGCAGTTCTTC. The encoded protein is CASRLTSVKNNEQFF.

The table lists this clone with a count of one. The CDR3, as DNA: TGTGCCAGCAGTTACCCCCCAGGTCAGCCCTACGAGCAGTACTTC. Protein sequence: CASSYPPGQPYEQYF. The chain employs TRBV6-6 and TRBJ2-7; no reliable D call. Germline CDR1 and CDR2: MNHNY and SVGAGI (reference sequence). The V end lost 2 bases, the J end lost 2 bases, and 13 bases lay between the germline ends. The length of the CDR3 is 15 residues.

The chain is built from TRBV5-1 and TRBJ1-1; D remains unclear. There are 15 residues in the CDR3. Germline assignment: CDR1 SGHRS and CDR2 YFSETQ. Trimming shortened V by 1 base and J by 1 base, and 11 bases separated the two germline ends. CDR3 sequence reads: CASSLPRGTNTEAFF. Written as DNA, the CDR3 is TGCGCCAGCAGCTTGCCACGGGGTACGAACACTGAAGCTTTCTTT.

The rearrangement joins TRBV6-5 to TRBJ2-7; TRBD1 aligns across 9 bases. Germline values: CDR1 MNHEY, CDR2 SVGAGI. The CDR3 covers 15 residues. Unmatched junction bases numbered 12, after V lost 6 bases and J lost 6 bases. As DNA, the CDR3 is TGTGCCAGCAGGGGAACCGGGACAGGGAAATTCGAGCAGTACTTC. Its protein product is CASRGTGTGKFEQYF.